This T cell receptor (beta chain) is from a study of neoadjuvant anti-PD-1 for oral cavity cancer. TCRdb's copy holds only in-frame clones and misses some; the assay was immunoSEQ multiplex PCR. The table records roughly 13,000 clones, 65% to 80% of them present only once. The CDR3 runs to 14 residues. The germline V gene encodes CDR1 MNHEY and CDR2 SVGAGI. The V gene end was trimmed by 10 bases and the J gene end by 3 bases; junction bases not matched to a gene: 8. Time point reported: after neoadjuvant nivolumab, at surgical resection. Patients had newly diagnosed, untreated stage II-IVA oral cavity squamous cell carcinoma. Patients had HPV-negative, locally advanced oral cavity squamous cell carcinoma.

The input for sequencing was PBMCs, taken after nivolumab (anti-PD-1) treatment. The chain carries TRBV6-5 and TRBJ2-7, with 11 positions matching TRBD1. This TCR was recovered from a person aged 35-80 years with oral cavity squamous cell carcinoma. This CDR3 reads CATRKGTGGYEQYF. The CDR3 nucleotides are TGTGCCACCCGGAAAGGGACAGGGGGCTACGAGCAGTACTTC.